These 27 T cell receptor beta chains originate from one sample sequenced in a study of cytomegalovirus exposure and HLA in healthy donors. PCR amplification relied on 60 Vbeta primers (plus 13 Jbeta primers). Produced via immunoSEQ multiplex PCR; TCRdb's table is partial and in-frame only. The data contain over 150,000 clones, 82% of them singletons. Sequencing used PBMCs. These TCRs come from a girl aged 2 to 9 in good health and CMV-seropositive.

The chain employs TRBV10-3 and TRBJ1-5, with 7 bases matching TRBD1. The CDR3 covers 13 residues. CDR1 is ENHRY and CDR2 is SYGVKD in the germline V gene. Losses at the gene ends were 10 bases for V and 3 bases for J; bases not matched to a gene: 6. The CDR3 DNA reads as TGTGCCACCGTTGACAGGGACAATCAGCCCCAGCATTTT. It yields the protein CATVDRDNQPQHF.

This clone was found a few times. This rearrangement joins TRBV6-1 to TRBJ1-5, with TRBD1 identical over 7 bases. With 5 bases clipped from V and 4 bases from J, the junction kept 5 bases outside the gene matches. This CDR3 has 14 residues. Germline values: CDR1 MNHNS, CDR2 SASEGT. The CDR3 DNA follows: TGTGCCAGCAGTCGGACAGGTCAGAATCAGCCCCAGCATTTT. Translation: CASSRTGQNQPQHF.

The CDR3 nucleotides are TGTGCCAGCAGCCAACCCAGGACAGGGTCCTATGGCTACACCTTC. As protein: CASSQPRTGSYGYTF. The V and J genes are TRBV6-5 and TRBJ1-2, with 8 bases matching TRBD1. This CDR3 comprises 15 residues. The germline gives CDR1 MNHEY, CDR2 SVGAGI. With V trimmed by 6 bases and J by 4 bases, 10 bases remained unmatched.

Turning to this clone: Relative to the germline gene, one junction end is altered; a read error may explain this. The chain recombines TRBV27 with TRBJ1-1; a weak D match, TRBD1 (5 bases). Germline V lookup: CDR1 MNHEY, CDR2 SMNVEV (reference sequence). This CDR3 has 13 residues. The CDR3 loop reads CATSLRGAPEAFF. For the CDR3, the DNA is TGTGCCACCAGTTTAAGGGGTGCGCCTGAAGCTTTCTTT.

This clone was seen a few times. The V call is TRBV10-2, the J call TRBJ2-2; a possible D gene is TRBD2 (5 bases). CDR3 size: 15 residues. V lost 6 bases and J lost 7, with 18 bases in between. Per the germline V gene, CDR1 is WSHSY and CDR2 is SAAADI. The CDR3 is CASRPDSGSDGELFF. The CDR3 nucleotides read TGCGCCAGCAGGCCCGATTCTGGGAGCGACGGGGAGCTGTTTTTT.

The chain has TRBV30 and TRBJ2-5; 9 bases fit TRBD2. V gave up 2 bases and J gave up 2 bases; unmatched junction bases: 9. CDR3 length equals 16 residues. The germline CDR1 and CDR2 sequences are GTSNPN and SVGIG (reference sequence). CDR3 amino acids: CAWSPGVAGAQETQYF. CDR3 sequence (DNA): TGTGCCTGGAGTCCTGGAGTAGCGGGGGCACAAGAGACCCAGTACTTC. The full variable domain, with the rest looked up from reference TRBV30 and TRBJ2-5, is SQTIHQWPATLVQPVGSPLSLECTVEGTSNPNLYWYRQAAGRGLQLLFYSVGIGQISSEVPQNLSASRPQDRQFILSSKKLLLSDSGFYLCAWSPGVAGAQETQYFGPGTRLLVL.

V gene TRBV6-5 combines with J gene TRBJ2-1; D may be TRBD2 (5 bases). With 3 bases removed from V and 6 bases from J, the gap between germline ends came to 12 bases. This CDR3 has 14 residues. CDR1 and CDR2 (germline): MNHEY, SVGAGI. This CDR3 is CASSYEGLGNEQFF. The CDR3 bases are TGTGCCAGCAGTTATGAAGGACTGGGCAATGAGCAGTTCTTC.

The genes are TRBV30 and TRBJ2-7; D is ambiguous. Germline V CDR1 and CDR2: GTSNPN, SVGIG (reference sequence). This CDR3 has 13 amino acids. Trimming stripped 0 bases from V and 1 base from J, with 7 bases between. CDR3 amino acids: CAWSVGGSYEQYF. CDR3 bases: TGTGCCTGGAGTGTAGGCGGTTCCTACGAGCAGTACTTC.

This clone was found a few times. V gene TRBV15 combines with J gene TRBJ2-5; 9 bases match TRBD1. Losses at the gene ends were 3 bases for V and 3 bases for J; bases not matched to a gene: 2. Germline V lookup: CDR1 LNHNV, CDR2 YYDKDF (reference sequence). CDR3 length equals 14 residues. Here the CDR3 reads CATSRGTGKETQYF. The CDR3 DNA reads TGTGCCACCAGCAGGGGGACAGGGAAAGAGACCCAGTACTTC.

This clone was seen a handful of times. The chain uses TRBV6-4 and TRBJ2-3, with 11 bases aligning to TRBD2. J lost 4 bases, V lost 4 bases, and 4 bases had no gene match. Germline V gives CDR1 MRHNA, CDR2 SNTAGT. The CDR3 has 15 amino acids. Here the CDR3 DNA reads TGTGCCAGCAGTGTGACTAGCGGGACGGCAGATACGCAGTATTTT. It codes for CASSVTSGTADTQYF.

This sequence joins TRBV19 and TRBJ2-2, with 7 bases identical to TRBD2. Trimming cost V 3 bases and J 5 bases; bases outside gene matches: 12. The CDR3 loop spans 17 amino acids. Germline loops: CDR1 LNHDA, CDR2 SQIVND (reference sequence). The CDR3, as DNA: TGTGCCAGTAGTATTCAGTCGGCGGGAGCGTTTACCGGGGAGCTGTTTTTT. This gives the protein CASSIQSAGAFTGELFF.

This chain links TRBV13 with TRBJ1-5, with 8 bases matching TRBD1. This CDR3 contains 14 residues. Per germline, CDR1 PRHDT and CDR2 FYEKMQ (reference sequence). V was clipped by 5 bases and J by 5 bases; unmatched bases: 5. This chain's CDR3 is CASSRQGAYQPQHF. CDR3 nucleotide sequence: TGTGCCAGCAGCCGTCAGGGGGCATATCAGCCCCAGCATTTT.

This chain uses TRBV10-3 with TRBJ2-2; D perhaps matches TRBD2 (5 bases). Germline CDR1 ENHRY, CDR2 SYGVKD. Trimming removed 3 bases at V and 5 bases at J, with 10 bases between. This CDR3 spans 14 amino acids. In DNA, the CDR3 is TGTGCCATCAGTGATGTCGAGCGGACCGGGGAGCTGTTTTTT. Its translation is CAISDVERTGELFF.

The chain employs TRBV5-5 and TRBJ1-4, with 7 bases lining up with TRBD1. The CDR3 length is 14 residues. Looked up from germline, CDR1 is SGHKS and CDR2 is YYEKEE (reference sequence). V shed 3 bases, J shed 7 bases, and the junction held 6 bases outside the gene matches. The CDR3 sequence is CASSSTGVFEKLFF. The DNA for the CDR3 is TGTGCCAGCAGCTCAACAGGGGTTTTTGAAAAACTGTTTTTT. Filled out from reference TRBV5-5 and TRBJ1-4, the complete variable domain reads DAGVTQSPTHLIKTRGQQVTLRCSPISGHKSVSWYQQVLGQGPQFIFQYYEKEERGRGNFPDRFSARQFPNYSSELNVNALLLGDSALYLCASSSTGVFEKLFFGSGTQLSVL.

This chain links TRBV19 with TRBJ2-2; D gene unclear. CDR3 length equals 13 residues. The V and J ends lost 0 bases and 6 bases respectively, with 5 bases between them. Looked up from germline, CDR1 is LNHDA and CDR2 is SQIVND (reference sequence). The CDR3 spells CASSIELAGELFF. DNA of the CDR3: TGTGCCAGTAGTATAGAACTCGCCGGGGAGCTGTTTTTT.

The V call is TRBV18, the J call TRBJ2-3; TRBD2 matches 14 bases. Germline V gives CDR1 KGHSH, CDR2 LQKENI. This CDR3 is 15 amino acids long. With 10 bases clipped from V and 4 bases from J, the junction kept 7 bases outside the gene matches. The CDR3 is CATLGTSGSPDTQYF. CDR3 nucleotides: TGTGCCACCCTCGGGACTAGCGGGAGCCCAGATACGCAGTATTTT.

CDR3 in amino acids: CASSQLGQGAKETQYF. CDR3 nucleotide sequence: TGTGCCAGCAGCCAATTGGGACAGGGGGCGAAGGAGACCCAGTACTTC. The chain recombines TRBV4-2 with TRBJ2-5; 12 nucleotides agree with TRBD1. CDR1 is LGHNA, CDR2 YNFKEQ, per germline. Trimming at V came to 2 bases and at J to 5 bases, leaving 6 bases not matched to a gene. CDR3 length equals 16 residues.

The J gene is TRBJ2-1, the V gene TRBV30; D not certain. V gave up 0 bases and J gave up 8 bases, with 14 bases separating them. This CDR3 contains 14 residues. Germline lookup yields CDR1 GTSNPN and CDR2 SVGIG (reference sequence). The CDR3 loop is CAWSVLGDGYEQFF. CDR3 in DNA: TGTGCCTGGAGTGTACTGGGTGACGGGTATGAGCAGTTCTTC.

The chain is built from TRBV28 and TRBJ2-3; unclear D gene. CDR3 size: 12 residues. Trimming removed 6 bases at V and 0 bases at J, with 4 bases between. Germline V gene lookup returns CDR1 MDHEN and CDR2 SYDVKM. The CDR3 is CASRLSTDTQYF. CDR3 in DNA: TGTGCCAGCAGACTAAGCACAGATACGCAGTATTTT.

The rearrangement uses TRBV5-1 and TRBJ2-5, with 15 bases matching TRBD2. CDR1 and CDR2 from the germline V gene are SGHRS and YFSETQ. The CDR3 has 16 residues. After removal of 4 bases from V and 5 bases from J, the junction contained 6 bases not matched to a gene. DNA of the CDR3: TGCGCCAGCAGCGTCGGACTAGCGGGAGGGGGTGAGACCCAGTACTTC. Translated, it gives CASSVGLAGGGETQYF.

In DNA, the CDR3 is TGCGCCAGCAGCCAAGGAATAGGGACAGGGAGGACTGAAGCTTTCTTT. Amino acids: CASSQGIGTGRTEAFF. The rearrangement uses TRBV4-1 and TRBJ1-1; 9 nucleotides align to TRBD1. Germline trimming cut 1 base from V and 5 bases from J; bases unmatched to any gene: 8. The CDR3 has 16 residues. Germline CDR1 and CDR2: MGHRA and YSYEKL.

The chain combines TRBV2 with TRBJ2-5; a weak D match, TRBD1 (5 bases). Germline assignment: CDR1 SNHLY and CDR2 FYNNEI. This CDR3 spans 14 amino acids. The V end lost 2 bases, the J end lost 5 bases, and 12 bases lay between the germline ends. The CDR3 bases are TGTGCCAGCAGTGAATCCAGGGCAGGGGAGACCCAGTACTTC. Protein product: CASSESRAGETQYF.

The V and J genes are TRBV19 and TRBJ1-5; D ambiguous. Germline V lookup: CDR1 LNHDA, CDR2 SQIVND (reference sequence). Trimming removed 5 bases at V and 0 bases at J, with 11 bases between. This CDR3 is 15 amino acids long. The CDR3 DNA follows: TGTGCCAGTAGTCCCCAGGTTTCTAGCAATCAGCCCCAGCATTTT. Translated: CASSPQVSSNQPQHF.

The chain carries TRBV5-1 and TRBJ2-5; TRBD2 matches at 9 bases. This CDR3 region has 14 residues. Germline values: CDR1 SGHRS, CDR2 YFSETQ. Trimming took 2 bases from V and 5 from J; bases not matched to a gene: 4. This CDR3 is CASSFSGRRETQYF. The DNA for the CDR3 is TGCGCCAGCAGCTTTAGCGGGAGAAGGGAGACCCAGTACTTC.

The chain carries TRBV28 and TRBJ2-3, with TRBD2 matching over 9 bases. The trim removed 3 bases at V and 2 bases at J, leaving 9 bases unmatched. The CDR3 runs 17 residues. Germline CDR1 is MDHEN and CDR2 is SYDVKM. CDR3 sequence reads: CASSLGATSGSTDTQYF. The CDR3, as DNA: TGTGCCAGCAGTTTGGGCGCGACTAGCGGATCCACAGATACGCAGTATTTT.

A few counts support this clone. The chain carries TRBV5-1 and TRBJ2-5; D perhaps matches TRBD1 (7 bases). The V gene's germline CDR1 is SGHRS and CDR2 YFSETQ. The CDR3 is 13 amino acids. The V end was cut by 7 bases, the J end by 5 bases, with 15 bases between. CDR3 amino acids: CASGPRGEETQYF. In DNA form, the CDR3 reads TGCGCCAGCGGTCCCAGGGGGGAGGAGACCCAGTACTTC.

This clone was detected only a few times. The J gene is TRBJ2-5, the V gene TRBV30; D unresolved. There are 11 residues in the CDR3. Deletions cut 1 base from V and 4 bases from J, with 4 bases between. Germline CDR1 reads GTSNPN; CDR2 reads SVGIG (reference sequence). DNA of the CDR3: TGTGCCTGGAGTGCTCGAGAGACCCAGTACTTC. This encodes CAWSARETQYF.